These T cell receptor beta chains were read from a single sample in a study of technical replicates of blood from several donors. TCRdb keeps only in-frame clones here, not all; method: immunoSEQ multiplex PCR. The profile shows 84,000 or so clones, roughly 97% of them singletons. Material: T cells isolated from PBMCs. These receptors all come from a human donor in good health. The CDR3 runs from the conserved cysteine through the conserved F or W. Each record gives: J gene, V gene, clone size, D gene, CDR3 protein, CDR3 DNA. A D gene is named only where the DNA matches it firmly. The listing skips clone size in some rows; elsewhere it reads once, few, many or a size class.

TRBJ1-1,TRBV7-9,once,-,CASSPVFTIEAFF,TGTGCCAGCAGCCCGGTTTTTACTATTGAAGCTTTCTTT
TRBJ2-7,TRBV27,-,-,CASSLSSGIYHEQYF,TGTGCCAGCAGTTTATCGTCGGGGATCTATCACGAGCAGTACTTC
TRBJ1-5,TRBV6-5,-,TRBD1,CASSGGTGRNQPQHF,TGTGCCAGCAGTGGCGGGACAGGGCGGAATCAGCCCCAGCATTTT
TRBJ2-5,TRBV9,-,TRBD2,CASSVFGAGRVEETQYF,TGTGCCAGCAGCGTATTTGGCGCGGGGAGGGTCGAGGAGACCCAGTACTTC
TRBJ1-3,TRBV28,-,TRBD1,CASISGQGTGGNTIYF,TGTGCCAGCATTTCGGGACAGGGGACTGGTGGAAACACCATATATTTT
TRBJ1-1,TRBV2,once,TRBD1,CASSGQQGAFTEAFF,TGTGCCAGCAGTGGGCAACAGGGGGCCTTTACTGAAGCTTTCTTT
TRBJ1-1,TRBV11-2,-,-,CASSLERFGTEAFF,TGTGCCAGCAGCTTAGAGCGATTTGGCACTGAAGCTTTCTTT
TRBJ2-7,TRBV6-5,-,-,CASSYSTRTYEQYF,TGTGCCAGCAGTTACTCGACACGAACCTACGAGCAGTACTTC
TRBJ2-6,TRBV19,-,TRBD1,CASSRDRGGSGANVLTF,TGTGCCAGTAGTCGGGACAGGGGAGGATCTGGGGCCAACGTCCTGACTTTC
TRBJ2-5,TRBV21-1,-,-,CASSKLTGGALETQYF,TGTGCCAGCAGCAAATTAACCGGGGGGGCCTTAGAGACCCAGTACTTC
TRBJ1-6,TRBV4-1,-,-,CASSPRELSSYNSPLHF,TGCGCCAGCAGCCCCCGCGAATTATCCTCCTATAATTCACCCCTCCACTTT
TRBJ2-1,TRBV19,-,-,CASSMGSEQFF,TGTGCCAGTAGTATGGGGAGCGAGCAGTTCTTC
TRBJ2-1,TRBV27,-,TRBD2,CASSSGGYNEQFF,TGTGCCAGCAGTTCGGGGGGCTACAATGAGCAGTTCTTC
TRBJ1-4,TRBV9,-,TRBD1,CASSGPPGTGTEKLFF,TGTGCCAGCAGCGGCCCCCCCGGGACAGGGACGGAAAAACTGTTTTTT
TRBJ1-6,TRBV7-9,once,-,CASSLRETAIGPYNSPLHF,TGTGCCAGCAGCTTGAGGGAGACCGCCATTGGACCCTATAATTCACCCCTCCACTTT
TRBJ2-1,TRBV7-6,-,TRBD2,CASSSGPSGRADEQFF,TGTGCCAGCAGCTCGGGGCCTAGCGGGAGGGCTGATGAGCAGTTCTTC
TRBJ1-1,TRBV19,few,-,CASSISRDEAFF,TGTGCCAGTAGTATATCCCGAGATGAAGCTTTCTTT
TRBJ2-7,TRBV27,-,TRBD1,CASSRDRSYEQYF,TGTGCCAGCAGCAGGGACAGGTCCTACGAGCAGTACTTC
TRBJ2-2,TRBV6-5,-,TRBD2,CASSYSLAGSGGELFF,TGTGCCAGCAGTTACTCACTAGCGGGGTCGGGCGGGGAGCTGTTTTTT
TRBJ2-2,TRBV6-4,-,TRBD1,CASSPTGSETNTGELFF,TGTGCCAGCTCGCCGACAGGGAGCGAGACTAACACCGGGGAGCTGTTTTTT
TRBJ1-1,TRBV29-1,few,-,CSVNNLGGFKKNTEAFF,TGCAGCGTTAATAATCTGGGGGGGTTTAAGAAGAACACTGAAGCTTTCTTT
TRBJ2-7,TRBV28,once,TRBD2,CASRATGTSPYEQYF,TGTGCCAGCAGGGCTACCGGGACTAGTCCTTACGAGCAGTACTTC
TRBJ2-3,TRBV5-1,-,-,CASSLGQAVTDTQYF,TGCGCCAGCAGCTTGGGTCAGGCCGTCACAGATACGCAGTATTTT
TRBJ2-2,TRBV7-3,-,-,CASSLNSAGKAGELFF,TGTGCCAGCAGCTTAAACTCGGCGGGGAAAGCCGGGGAGCTGTTTTTT
TRBJ1-4,TRBV7-2,-,-,CASSQWSLTNEKLFF,TGTGCCAGCAGCCAGTGGAGTTTAACTAATGAAAAACTGTTTTTT
TRBJ2-7,TRBV6-6,-,-,CASSHPQGSAYEQYF,TGTGCCAGCTCTCACCCACAGGGATCTGCCTACGAGCAGTACTTC
TRBJ2-1,TRBV30,-,-,CAWSGLATAYNEQFF,TGTGCCTGGAGTGGCCTAGCGACTGCTTACAATGAGCAGTTCTTC
TRBJ1-2,TRBV9,-,TRBD1,CASSSVGQGFGYTF,TGTGCCAGCAGCTCAGTGGGACAGGGGTTCGGCTACACCTTC
TRBJ2-5,TRBV13,-,TRBD2,CASSFPYSGGISQTQYF,TGTGCCAGCAGCTTCCCCTACAGCGGGGGGATTAGTCAGACCCAGTACTTC
TRBJ1-5,TRBV28,few,-,CASREGTWLSNQPQHF,TGTGCCAGCAGGGAGGGGACCTGGTTGAGCAATCAGCCCCAGCATTTT
TRBJ1-2,TRBV19,-,-,CASGGAQPYGYTF,TGTGCCAGTGGTGGGGCCCAGCCGTATGGCTACACCTTC
TRBJ1-1,TRBV6-1,-,TRBD1,CASTWDRANTEAFF,TGTGCCAGCACATGGGACAGAGCTAACACTGAAGCTTTCTTT
TRBJ1-1,TRBV27,-,-,CASSLFGSGEAFF,TGTGCCAGCAGTTTATTCGGTTCCGGTGAAGCTTTCTTT
TRBJ1-2,TRBV9,few,TRBD1,CASSVADRAGSGYTF,TGTGCCAGCAGCGTAGCTGACAGGGCCGGTAGTGGCTACACCTTC
TRBJ2-1,TRBV6-5,-,-,CASSYARTAYNEQFF,TGTGCCAGCAGTTACGCTCGGACAGCCTACAATGAGCAGTTCTTC
TRBJ2-6,TRBV5-4,-,-,CASTGQLRFSGANVLTF,TGTGCCAGCACCGGACAGTTAAGGTTCTCTGGGGCCAACGTCCTGACTTTC
TRBJ1-2,TRBV5-1,-,TRBD1,CASRGQEDYGYTF,TGCGCCAGCAGGGGACAGGAGGACTATGGCTACACCTTC
TRBJ2-1,TRBV5-6,-,-,CASSLVGNSNEQFF,TGTGCCAGCAGCTTGGTCGGGAACTCCAATGAGCAGTTCTTC
TRBJ2-3,TRBV18,-,TRBD2,CASFIQRGPSTDTQYF,TGTGCCAGCTTCATCCAGCGGGGCCCTAGCACAGATACGCAGTATTTT
TRBJ1-5,TRBV6-5,-,-,CASSYSMSGNQPQHF,TGTGCCAGCAGTTACTCAATGAGCGGGAATCAGCCCCAGCATTTT
TRBJ1-4,TRBV14,-,TRBD1,CASSQDRPQGILNKLFF,TGTGCCAGCAGCCAAGATCGACCACAGGGGATACTGAACAAACTGTTTTTT
TRBJ2-5,TRBV6-1,-,TRBD2,CASRPLPGLGLDPYF,TGTGCCAGCAGACCCCTACCGGGACTAGGTTTAGACCCGTACTTC
TRBJ1-2,TRBV29-1,-,-,CSVASLSANYGYTF,TGCAGCGTTGCATCTCTCTCGGCTAACTATGGCTACACCTTC
TRBJ1-2,TRBV15,-,-,CATHDWDSYGYTF,TGTGCCACCCACGACTGGGACTCGTATGGCTACACCTTC
TRBJ1-1,TRBV28,-,-,CASNAHSPLNTEAFF,TGTGCCAGCAATGCTCACAGCCCATTGAACACTGAAGCTTTCTTT
TRBJ1-5,TRBV5-1,-,-,CASSLSVGSNQPQHF,TGCGCCAGCAGCTTGAGCGTTGGGAGCAATCAGCCCCAGCATTTT